This T cell receptor beta chain was sequenced for a study of shared clonotypes between healthy human individuals. Study background: Researchers drew samples from a couple of women and a few men aged 18 to 49.

Sequencing was at deep level. TCRdb's copy holds only in-frame clones and misses some; the assay was immunoSEQ multiplex PCR. The table shows more than 600,000 clones, with about 90% occurring only once. CD45RO-negative, CCR7-positively selected cells formed the naive CD8 fraction, excluding terminally differentiated effector memory CD45RA+ cells. Study-wide results and limits: Sharing across four donors was seen in 4% to 6.5% of naive CD4 clonotypes. Among donors, clonotype sharing was expected to be affected by sequencing depth.

Worth noting for this clone: Its specificity is not known.

The CDR3 sequence is 13 residues long. The germline V gene encodes CDR1 GTSNPN and CDR2 SVGIG (reference sequence). V lost 0 bases, J lost 2 bases, and 7 bases lay in between. This TCR was sampled from a man aged 25-45 years in good health. The V gene is TRBV30, the J gene TRBJ1-1; no firm D call. Sequenced input: naive CD8+ T cells sorted from blood. Here the CDR3 DNA reads TGTGCCTGGAGTGTAAACGAAAACACTGAAGCTTTCTTT. As protein: CAWSVNENTEAFF.